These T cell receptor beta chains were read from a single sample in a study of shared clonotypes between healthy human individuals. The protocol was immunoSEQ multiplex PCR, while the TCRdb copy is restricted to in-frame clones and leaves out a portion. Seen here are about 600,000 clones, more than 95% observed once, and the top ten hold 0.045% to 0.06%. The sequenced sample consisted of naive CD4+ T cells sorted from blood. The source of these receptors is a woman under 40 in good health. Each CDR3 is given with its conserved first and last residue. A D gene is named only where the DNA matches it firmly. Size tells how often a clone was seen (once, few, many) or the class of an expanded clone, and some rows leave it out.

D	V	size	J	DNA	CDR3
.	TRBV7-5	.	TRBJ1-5	TGTGTCAGAAGCTTAGACGGGACCGTAGATCAGCCCCAGCATTTT	CVRSLDGTVDQPQHF
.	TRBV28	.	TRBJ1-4	TGTGCCAGCAGCCTTAGGGGGAGGCCTAATGAAAAACTGTTTTTT	CASSLRGRPNEKLFF
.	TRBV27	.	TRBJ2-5	TGTGCCAGCAGTTTGATCCAGGGAGGTGAGACCCAGTACTTC	CASSLIQGGETQYF
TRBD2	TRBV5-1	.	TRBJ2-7	TGCGCCAGCAGCACACATCGCGGGAGCTCCTACGAGCAGTACTTC	CASSTHRGSSYEQYF
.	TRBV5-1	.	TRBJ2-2	TGCGCCAGCAGCGGCCGGGGGCTTCGACCCCTTAACACCGGGGAGCTGTTTTTT	CASSGRGLRPLNTGELFF
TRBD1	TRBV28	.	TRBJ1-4	TGTGCCAGCAGCCTAGACAGGGGGCGCGAAAAACTGTTTTTT	CASSLDRGREKLFF
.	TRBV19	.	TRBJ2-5	TGTGCCAGTAGTACGGGACGCTCCCTCTTAGGGGAGACCCAGTACTTC	CASSTGRSLLGETQYF
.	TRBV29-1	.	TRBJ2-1	TGCAGCGTTGGTCGATCCGGGATCTACAATGAGCAGTTCTTC	CSVGRSGIYNEQFF
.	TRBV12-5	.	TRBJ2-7	TGTGCTAGTGGTTCCGACGCGCAATACCCCTACGAGCAGTACTTC	CASGSDAQYPYEQYF
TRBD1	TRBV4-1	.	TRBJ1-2	TGCGCCAGCAGCCCCCCGGGACAGGGGGCTTCCTATGGCTACACCTTC	CASSPPGQGASYGYTF
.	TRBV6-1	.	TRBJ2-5	TGTGCCAGCAGTGGAGGGGTGAACCAAGAGACCCAGTACTTC	CASSGGVNQETQYF
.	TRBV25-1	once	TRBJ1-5	TGTGCCAGCAGTGCACATCAGCCCCAGCATTTT	CASSAHQPQHF